This paragraph reports one T cell receptor (beta chain). Its antigen is unidentified. TCRdb's table, derived via immunoSEQ multiplex PCR, lists solely in-frame clones and lacks some. The table includes roughly 200,000 clones, around nine tenths detected once. Germline V CDR1 and CDR2: MNHNY, SVGAGI (reference sequence). The CDR3 runs to 14 residues. Deletions cut 7 bases from V and 6 bases from J, with 18 bases between. This sample is part of a study of cytomegalovirus exposure and HLA in healthy donors. Findings and caveats of the study: Researchers catalogued approximately 170 TCR beta chains as cytomegalovirus-associated. Clusters of TCRs from the first cohort tended to co-occur in the roughly 120 validation repertoires (as a later analysis found).

The source is a young man in good health and CMV-seropositive. The sequenced material came from PBMCs. The chain joins TRBV6-6 to TRBJ1-1; D is possibly TRBD1 (6 bases). The CDR3 sequence is CASTKVDRSSEAFF. In nucleotides, the CDR3 is TGTGCCAGCACCAAGGTCGACAGGTCCTCTGAAGCTTTCTTT.